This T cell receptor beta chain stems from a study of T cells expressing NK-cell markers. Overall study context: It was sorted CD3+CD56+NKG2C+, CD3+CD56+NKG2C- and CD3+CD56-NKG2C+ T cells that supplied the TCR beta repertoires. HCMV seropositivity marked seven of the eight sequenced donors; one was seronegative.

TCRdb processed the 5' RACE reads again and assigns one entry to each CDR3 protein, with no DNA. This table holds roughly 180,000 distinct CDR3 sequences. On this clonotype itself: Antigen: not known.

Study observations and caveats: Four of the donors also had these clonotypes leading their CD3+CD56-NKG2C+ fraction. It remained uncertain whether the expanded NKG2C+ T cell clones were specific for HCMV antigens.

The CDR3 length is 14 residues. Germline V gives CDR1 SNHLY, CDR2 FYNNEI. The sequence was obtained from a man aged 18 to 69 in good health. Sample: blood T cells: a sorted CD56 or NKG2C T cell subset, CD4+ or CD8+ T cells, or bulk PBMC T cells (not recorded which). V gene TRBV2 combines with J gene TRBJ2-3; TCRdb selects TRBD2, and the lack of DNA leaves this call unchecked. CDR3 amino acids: CASSVTSVTDTQYF.